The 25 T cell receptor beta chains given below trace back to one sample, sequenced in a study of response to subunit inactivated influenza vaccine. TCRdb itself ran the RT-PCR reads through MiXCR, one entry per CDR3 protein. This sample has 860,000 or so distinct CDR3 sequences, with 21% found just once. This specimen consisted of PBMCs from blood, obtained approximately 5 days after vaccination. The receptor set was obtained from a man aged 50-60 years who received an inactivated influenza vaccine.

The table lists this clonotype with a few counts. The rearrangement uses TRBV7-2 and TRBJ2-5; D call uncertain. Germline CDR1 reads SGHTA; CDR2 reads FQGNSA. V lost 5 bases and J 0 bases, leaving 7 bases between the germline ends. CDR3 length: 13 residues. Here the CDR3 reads CASSTAYQETQYF. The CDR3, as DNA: TGTGCCAGCAGCACAGCATACCAAGAGACCCAGTACTTC.

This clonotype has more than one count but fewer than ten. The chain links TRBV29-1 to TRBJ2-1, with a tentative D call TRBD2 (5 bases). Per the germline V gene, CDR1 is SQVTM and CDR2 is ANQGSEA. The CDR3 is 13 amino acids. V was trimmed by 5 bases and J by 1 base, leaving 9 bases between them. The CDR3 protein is CSVNGVSYNEQFF. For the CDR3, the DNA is TGCAGCGTTAACGGGGTTTCCTACAATGAGCAGTTCTTC.

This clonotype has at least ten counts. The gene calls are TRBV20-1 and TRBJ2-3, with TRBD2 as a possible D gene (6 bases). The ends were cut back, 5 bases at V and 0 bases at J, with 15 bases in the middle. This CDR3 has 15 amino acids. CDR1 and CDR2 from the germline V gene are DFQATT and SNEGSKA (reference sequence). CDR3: CSADPWGTSTDTQYF. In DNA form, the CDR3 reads TGCAGTGCTGACCCATGGGGGACTAGCACAGATACGCAGTATTTT.

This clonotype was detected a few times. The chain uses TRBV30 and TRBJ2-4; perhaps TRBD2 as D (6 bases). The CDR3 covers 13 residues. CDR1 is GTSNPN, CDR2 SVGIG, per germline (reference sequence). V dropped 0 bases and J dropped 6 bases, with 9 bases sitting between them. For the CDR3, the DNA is TGTGCCTGGAGTGTAGGGGACTTAAACATTCAGTACTTC. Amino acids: CAWSVGDLNIQYF.

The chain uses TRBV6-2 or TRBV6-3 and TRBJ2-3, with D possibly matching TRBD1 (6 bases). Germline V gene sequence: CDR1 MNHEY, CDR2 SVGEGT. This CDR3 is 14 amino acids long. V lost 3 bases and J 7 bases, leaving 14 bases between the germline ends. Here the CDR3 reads CASSYVNRAHTQYF. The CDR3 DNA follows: TGTGCCAGCAGTTATGTAAACAGGGCCCATACGCAGTATTTT.

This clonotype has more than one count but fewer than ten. Written as DNA, the CDR3 is TGTGCCAGCAGTTACTCCGGCTTACAAGAGACCCAGTACTTC. The encoded protein is CASSYSGLQETQYF. The V and J genes are TRBV6-5 and TRBJ2-5; unclear D gene. Trimming stripped 0 bases from V and 2 bases from J, with 7 bases between. The CDR3 is 14 residues long. In germline, CDR1 is MNHEY, CDR2 SVGAGI.

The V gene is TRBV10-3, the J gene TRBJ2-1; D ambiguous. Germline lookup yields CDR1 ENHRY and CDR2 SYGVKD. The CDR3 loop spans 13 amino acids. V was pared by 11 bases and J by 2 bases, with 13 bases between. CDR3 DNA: TGTGCCGTCTCTCATGAAGCCTACAATGAGCAGTTCTTC. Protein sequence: CAVSHEAYNEQFF.

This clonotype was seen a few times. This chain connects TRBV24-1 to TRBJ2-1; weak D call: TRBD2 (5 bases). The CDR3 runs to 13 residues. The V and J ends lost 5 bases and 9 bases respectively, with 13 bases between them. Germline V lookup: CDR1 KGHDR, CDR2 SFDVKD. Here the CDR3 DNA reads TGTGCCACCAGTGTTGGGAGAGTAGGTGAGCAGTTCTTC. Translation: CATSVGRVGEQFF.

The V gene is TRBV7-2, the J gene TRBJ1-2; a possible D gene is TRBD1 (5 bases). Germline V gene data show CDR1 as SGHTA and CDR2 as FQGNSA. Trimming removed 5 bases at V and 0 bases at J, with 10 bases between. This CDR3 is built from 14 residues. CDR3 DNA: TGTGCCAGCAGCCCCAGGACAACTAACTATGGCTACACCTTC. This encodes CASSPRTTNYGYTF.

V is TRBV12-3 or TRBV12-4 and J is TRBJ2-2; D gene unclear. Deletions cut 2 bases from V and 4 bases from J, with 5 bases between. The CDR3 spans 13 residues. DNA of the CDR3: TGTGCCAGCAGTTTAATTACCACCGGGGAGCTGTTTTTT. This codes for CASSLITTGELFF.

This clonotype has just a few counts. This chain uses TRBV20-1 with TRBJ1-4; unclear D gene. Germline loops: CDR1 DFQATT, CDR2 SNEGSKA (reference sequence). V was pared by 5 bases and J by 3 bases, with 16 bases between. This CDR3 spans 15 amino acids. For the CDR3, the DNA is TGCAGTGCTCCGACAAGGCCGGGGTCTAATGAAAAACTGTTTTTT. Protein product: CSAPTRPGSNEKLFF.

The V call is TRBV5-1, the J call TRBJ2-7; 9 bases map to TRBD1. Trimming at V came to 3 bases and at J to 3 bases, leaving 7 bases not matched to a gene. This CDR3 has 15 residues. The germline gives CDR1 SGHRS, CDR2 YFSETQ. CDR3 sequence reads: CASSYEQGAGYEQYF. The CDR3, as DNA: TGCGCCAGCAGCTACGAACAGGGGGCGGGCTACGAGCAGTACTTC.

CDR3 in amino acids: CATSRSTVLTGSPLHF. CDR3 sequence (DNA): TGTGCCACCAGCAGATCCACAGTTTTGACAGGGTCACCCCTCCACTTT. This rearrangement joins TRBV15 to TRBJ1-6, with TRBD1 matching 7 bases. The germline V gene has CDR1 LNHNV and CDR2 YYDKDF (reference sequence). The CDR3 consists of 16 residues. Unmatched junction bases numbered 11, after V lost 2 bases and J lost 10 bases.

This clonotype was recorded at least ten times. For the CDR3, the DNA is TGCAGCGTTGGCAGGGTTACCTACAATGAGCAGTTCTTC. Protein: CSVGRVTYNEQFF. J is TRBJ2-1 and V is TRBV29-1; possible D gene TRBD1, 5 bases. Germline V gene sequence: CDR1 SQVTM, CDR2 ANQGSEA. Trimming removed 4 bases from V and 2 bases from J, with 9 bases in between. This CDR3 is built from 13 residues.

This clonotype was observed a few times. CDR3 in amino acids: CASSPGAGGTDTQYF. The CDR3, as DNA: TGTGCCAGCAGTCCCGGGGCGGGGGGCACAGATACGCAGTATTTT. This chain links TRBV12-3 or TRBV12-4 with TRBJ2-3; 7 positions match TRBD2. With V trimmed by 5 bases and J by 1 base, 6 bases remained unmatched. This CDR3 region has 15 residues.

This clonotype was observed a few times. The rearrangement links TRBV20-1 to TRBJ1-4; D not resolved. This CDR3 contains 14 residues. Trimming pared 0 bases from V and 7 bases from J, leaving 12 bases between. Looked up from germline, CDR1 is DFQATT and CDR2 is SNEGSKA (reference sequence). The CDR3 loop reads CSARDHGESEKLFF. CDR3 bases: TGCAGTGCTAGAGATCATGGGGAGAGTGAAAAACTGTTTTTT.

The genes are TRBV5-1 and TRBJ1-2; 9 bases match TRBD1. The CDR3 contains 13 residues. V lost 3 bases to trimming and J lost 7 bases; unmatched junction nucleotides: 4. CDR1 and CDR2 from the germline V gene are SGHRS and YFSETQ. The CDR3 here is CASSSDRGGGYTF. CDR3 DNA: TGCGCCAGCAGCTCGGACAGGGGAGGTGGCTACACCTTC.

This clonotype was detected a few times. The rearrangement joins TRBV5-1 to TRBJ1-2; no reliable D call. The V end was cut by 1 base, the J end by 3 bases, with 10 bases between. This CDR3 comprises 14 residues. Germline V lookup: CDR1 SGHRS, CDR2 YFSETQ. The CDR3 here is CASSLTSSDYGYTF. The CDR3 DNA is TGCGCCAGCAGCTTGACATCATCTGACTATGGCTACACCTTC.

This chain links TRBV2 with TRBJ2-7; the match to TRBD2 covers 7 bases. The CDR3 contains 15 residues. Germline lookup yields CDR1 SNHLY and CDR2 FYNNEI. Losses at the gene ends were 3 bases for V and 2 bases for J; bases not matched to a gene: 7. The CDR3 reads CASSEGLAATYEQYF. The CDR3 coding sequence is TGTGCCAGCAGTGAGGGGCTAGCGGCTACCTACGAGCAGTACTTC.

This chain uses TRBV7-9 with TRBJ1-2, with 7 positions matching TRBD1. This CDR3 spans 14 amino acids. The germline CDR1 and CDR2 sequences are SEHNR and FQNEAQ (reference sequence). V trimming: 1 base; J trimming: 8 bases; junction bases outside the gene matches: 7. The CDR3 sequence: CASSLGKGAGGYTF. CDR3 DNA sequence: TGTGCCAGCAGCTTAGGGAAGGGGGCTGGAGGCTACACCTTC. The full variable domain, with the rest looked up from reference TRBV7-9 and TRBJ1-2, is DTGVSQNPRHKITKRGQNVTFRCDPISEHNRLYWYRQTLGQGPEFLTYFQNEAQLEKSRLLSDRFSAERPKGSFSTLEIQRTEQGDSAMYLCASSLGKGAGGYTFGSGTRLTVV.

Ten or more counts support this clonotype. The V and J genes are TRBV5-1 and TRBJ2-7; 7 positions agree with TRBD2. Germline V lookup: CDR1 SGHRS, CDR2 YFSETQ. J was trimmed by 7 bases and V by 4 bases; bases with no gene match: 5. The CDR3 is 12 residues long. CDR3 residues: CASSRLGGEQYF. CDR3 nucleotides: TGCGCCAGCAGCCGCCTCGGGGGGGAGCAGTACTTC. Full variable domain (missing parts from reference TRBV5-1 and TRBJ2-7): KAGVTQTPRYLIKTRGQQVTLSCSPISGHRSVSWYQQTPGQGLQFLFEYFSETQRNKGNFPGRFSGRQFSNSRSEMNVSTLELGDSALYLCASSRLGGEQYFGPGTRLTVT.

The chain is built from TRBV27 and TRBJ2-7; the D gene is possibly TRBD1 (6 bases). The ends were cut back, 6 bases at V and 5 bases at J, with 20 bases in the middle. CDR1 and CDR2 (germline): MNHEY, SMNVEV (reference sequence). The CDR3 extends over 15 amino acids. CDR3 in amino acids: CASRANRERSDEQYF. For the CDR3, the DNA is TGTGCCAGCAGAGCCAACAGGGAAAGGTCCGACGAGCAGTACTTC.

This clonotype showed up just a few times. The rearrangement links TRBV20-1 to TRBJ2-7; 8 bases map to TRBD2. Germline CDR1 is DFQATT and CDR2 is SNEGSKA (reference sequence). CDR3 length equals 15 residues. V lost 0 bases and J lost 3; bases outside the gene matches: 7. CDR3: CSARDSGGPNYEQYF. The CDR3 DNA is TGCAGTGCTAGAGACTCGGGAGGGCCTAACTACGAGCAGTACTTC.

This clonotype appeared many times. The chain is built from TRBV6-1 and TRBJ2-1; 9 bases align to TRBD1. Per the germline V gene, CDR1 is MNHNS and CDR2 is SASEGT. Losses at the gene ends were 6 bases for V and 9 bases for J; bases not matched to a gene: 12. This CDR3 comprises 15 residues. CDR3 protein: CASSRTGGAGGEQFF. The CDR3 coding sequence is TGTGCCAGCAGCCGTACAGGGGGCGCAGGGGGTGAGCAGTTCTTC.

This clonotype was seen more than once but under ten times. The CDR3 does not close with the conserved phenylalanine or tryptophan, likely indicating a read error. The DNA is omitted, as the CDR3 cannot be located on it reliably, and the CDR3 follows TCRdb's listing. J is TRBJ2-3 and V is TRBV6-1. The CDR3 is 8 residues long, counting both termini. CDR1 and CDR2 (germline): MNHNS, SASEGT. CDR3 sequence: CASDRIGL.